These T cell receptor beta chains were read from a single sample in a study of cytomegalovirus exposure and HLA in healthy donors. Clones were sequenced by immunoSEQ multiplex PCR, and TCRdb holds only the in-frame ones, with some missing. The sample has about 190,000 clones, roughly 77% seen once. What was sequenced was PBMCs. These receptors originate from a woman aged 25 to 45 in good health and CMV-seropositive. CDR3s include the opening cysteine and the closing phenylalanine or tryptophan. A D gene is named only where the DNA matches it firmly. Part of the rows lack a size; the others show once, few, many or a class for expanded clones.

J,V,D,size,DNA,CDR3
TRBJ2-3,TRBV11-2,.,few,TGTGCCAGCAGCCTAAATACAGGGTTCACAGATACGCAGTATTTT,CASSLNTGFTDTQYF
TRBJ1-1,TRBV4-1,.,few,TGCGCCAGCAGCCAGGAGGCAGAGATGAACACTGAAGCTTTCTTT,CASSQEAEMNTEAFF
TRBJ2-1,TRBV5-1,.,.,TGCGCCAGCAGTTCTACTGGTTACAATGAGCAGTTCTTC,CASSSTGYNEQFF
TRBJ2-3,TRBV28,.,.,TGTGCCATCCGACAGATTAGCACAGATACGCAGTATTTT,CAIRQISTDTQYF
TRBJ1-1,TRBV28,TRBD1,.,TGTGCCAGCAGTTCGACAGGGGCGGGGAACACTGAAGCTTTCTTT,CASSSTGAGNTEAFF
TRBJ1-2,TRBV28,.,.,TGTGCCATAGAGGAAACCACTAACTATGGCTACACCTTC,CAIEETTNYGYTF
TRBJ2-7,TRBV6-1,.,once,TGTGCCAGCAGTGACCCCGGGACTCCCCCCTACGAGCAGTACTTC,CASSDPGTPPYEQYF
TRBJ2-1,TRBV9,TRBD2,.,TGTGCCAGCAGCTTTAGCGGGAGAGGTTCGCATGAGCAGTTCTTC,CASSFSGRGSHEQFF
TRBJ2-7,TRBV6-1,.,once,TGTGCCAGCAGTGGAGGAACCGGGACGGGGACTCGGTACGAGCAGTACTTC,CASSGGTGTGTRYEQYF
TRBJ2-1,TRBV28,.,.,TGTGCCAGCAGTAGAACAGGGCCAAGGAGCAATGAGCAGTTCTTC,CASSRTGPRSNEQFF
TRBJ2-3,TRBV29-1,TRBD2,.,TGCAGCGTCGTCACTAGCGGGCGGCCAGATACGCAGTATTTT,CSVVTSGRPDTQYF
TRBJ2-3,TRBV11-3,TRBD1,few,TGTGCCAGCAGCCCCGGACAGGGGTCAGATACGCAGTATTTT,CASSPGQGSDTQYF
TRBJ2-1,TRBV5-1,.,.,TGCGCCAGCAGCTTGACTGGAGGAGATTTTTCCTACAATGAGCAGTTCTTC,CASSLTGGDFSYNEQFF
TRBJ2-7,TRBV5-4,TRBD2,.,TGTGCCAGCACCCAAGGTGGCGGGAGCTCCTACGAGCAGTACTTC,CASTQGGGSSYEQYF
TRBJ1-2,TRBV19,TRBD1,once,TGTGCCAGTGCACGAGGATTTGCAGGGGGCGATGGCTACACCTTC,CASARGFAGGDGYTF
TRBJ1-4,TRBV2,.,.,TGTGCCAGCAGCCTCCGGGAGAGAAGTGAAAAACTGTTTTTT,CASSLRERSEKLFF
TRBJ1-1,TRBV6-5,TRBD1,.,TGTGCCAGCAGTTTCGACAGGGGCACTGAAGCTTTCTTT,CASSFDRGTEAFF
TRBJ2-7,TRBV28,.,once,TGTGCCAGCAGTTTAACTAAACCCGGATGGTTGGAGTACTTC,CASSLTKPGWLEYF
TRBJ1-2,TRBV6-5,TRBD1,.,TGTGCCAGCGCCAAGGGGGCTGGCTACACCTTC,CASAKGAGYTF
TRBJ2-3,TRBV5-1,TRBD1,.,TGCGCCAGCAGTCCGCACAGGGGGCCCCCAGATACGCAGTATTTT,CASSPHRGPPDTQYF
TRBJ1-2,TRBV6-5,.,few,TGTGCCAGCACCAGACCAGGGTATGGCTACACCTTC,CASTRPGYGYTF
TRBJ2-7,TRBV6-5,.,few,TGTGCCAGCAAGCTTCTAGCCGTATCCTACGAGCAGTACTTC,CASKLLAVSYEQYF
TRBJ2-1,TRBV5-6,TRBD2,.,TGTGCCAGCAGCTTGGTGCGGGGACTAGCGGGAGAGGAGCAGTTCTTC,CASSLVRGLAGEEQFF
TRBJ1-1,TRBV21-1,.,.,TGTGCCAGCAGCCCCGGTTTCGGGGGGATGAACACTGAAGCTTTCTTT,CASSPGFGGMNTEAFF
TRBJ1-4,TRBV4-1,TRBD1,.,TGCGCCAGCAGAGGCGGGACAGAACTTAGGGAAAAACTGTTTTTT,CASRGGTELREKLFF
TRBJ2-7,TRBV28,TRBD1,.,TGTGCCAGCAGTTCGACCGAAGGGGGCGCATCCGAGCAGTACTTC,CASSSTEGGASEQYF
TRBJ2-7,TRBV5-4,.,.,TGTGCCAGCAGCAGGGACTACGAGCAGTACTTC,CASSRDYEQYF
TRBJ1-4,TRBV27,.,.,TGTGCCAGCAGCCCCGGGTCGGGGACTGATAATGAAAAACTGTTTTTT,CASSPGSGTDNEKLFF
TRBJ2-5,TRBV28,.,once,TGTGCCAGCAGTTTATCCAGGGTCCTAGAGACCCAGTACTTC,CASSLSRVLETQYF
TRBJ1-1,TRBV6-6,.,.,TGTGCCAGCAGTTACAGTGGGGGAGGTAGGACTGAAGCTTTCTTT,CASSYSGGGRTEAFF
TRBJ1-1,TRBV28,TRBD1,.,TGTGCCAGCAGTTCGACAGGGGGCGTCTCTGAAGCTTTCTTT,CASSSTGGVSEAFF
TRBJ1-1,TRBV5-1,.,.,TGCGCCAGCTCCGACGGAGTGAACACTGAAGCTTTCTTT,CASSDGVNTEAFF
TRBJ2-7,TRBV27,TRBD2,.,TGTGCCAGCAGTTCACACGAAGGACTAGCGGGAATGGGCGAGCAGTACTTC,CASSSHEGLAGMGEQYF
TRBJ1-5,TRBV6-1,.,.,TGTGCCAGCCAGGGGTCAAGGGTTCAGCCCCAGCATTTT,CASQGSRVQPQHF
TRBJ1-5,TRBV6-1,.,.,TGTGCCAGCAGTGACGGGGTCAATCAGCCCCAGCATTTT,CASSDGVNQPQHF
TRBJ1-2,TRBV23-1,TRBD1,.,TGCGCCAGCAGTCAATCGGAGGGGGGACAGAGGTCCTACTATGGCTACACCTTC,CASSQSEGGQRSYYGYTF
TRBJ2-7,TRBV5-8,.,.,TGTGCCAGCAGCCAGGGGCAGACTAGCCTCGACGAGCAGTACTTC,CASSQGQTSLDEQYF
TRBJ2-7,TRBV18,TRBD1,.,TGTGCCAGCTCACGCGCCGGGACAGACCCATACGAGCAGTACTTC,CASSRAGTDPYEQYF
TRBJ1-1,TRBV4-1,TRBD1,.,TGCGCCAGCAGCCTCCGCCCGGACAGGGGGGCCACTGAAGCTTTCTTT,CASSLRPDRGATEAFF
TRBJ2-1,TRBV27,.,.,TGTGCCAGCAATTTCGGTCATGAGCAGTTCTTC,CASNFGHEQFF
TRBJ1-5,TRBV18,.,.,TGTGCCAGCTCACCACGGCAGGGGAATCAGCCCCAGCATTTT,CASSPRQGNQPQHF
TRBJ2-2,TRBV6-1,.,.,TGTGCCAGCAGTGAAGCGCCGGGCGGGGAGCTGTTTTTT,CASSEAPGGELFF
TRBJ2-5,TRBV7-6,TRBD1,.,TGTGCCAGCAGCTTCGACAGGGTACAAGAGACCCAGTACTTC,CASSFDRVQETQYF
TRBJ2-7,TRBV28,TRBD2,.,TGTGCCAGCAGTTCCCCTGGACTAGCCTACGAGCAGTACTTC,CASSSPGLAYEQYF
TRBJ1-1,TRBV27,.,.,TGTGCCAGCAGCTCCCAGCCGGGGGGCAACACTGAAGCTTTCTTT,CASSSQPGGNTEAFF
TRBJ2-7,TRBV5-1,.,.,TGCGCCAGCAGCTTGGATTTTAGCGGATCCACCTACGAGCAGTACTTC,CASSLDFSGSTYEQYF
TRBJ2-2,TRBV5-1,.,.,TGCGCCAGCAGCTTGGCCAGGTCAGGGGACACCGGGGAGCTGTTTTTT,CASSLARSGDTGELFF
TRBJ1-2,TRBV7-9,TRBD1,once,TGTGCCAGCAGCTTAGAGGGGACAGTCTATGGCTACACCTTC,CASSLEGTVYGYTF
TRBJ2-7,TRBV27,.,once,TGTGCCAGCAGTTTTGGGCCTCTTTACGAGCAGTACTTC,CASSFGPLYEQYF
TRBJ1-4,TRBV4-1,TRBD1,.,TGCGCCAGCAGCAGTGGAGAAGGACAGGCTAATGAAAAACTGTTTTTT,CASSSGEGQANEKLFF
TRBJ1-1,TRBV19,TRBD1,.,TGTGCCAGTAGTCCTGGATCCGGGACAGGGGCCCGAACTGAAGCTTTCTTT,CASSPGSGTGARTEAFF
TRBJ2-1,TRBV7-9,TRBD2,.,TGTGCCAGCAGCCCCCCGGGGGGGAATGAGCAGTTCTTC,CASSPPGGNEQFF
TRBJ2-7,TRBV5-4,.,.,TGTGCCAGCAGCAGGTGGGCCTCCGTGGAGCAGTACTTC,CASSRWASVEQYF
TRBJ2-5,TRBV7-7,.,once,TGTGCTAGCAGCCGCCAGGGATTTCAAGAGACCCAGTACTTC,CASSRQGFQETQYF
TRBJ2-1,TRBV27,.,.,TGTGCCAGCAGTTTACTCGGGAATGAGCAGTTCTTC,CASSLLGNEQFF
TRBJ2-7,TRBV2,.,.,TGTGCCATCCAGGTCGCGGGAAAGAGCTCCTACGAGCAGTACTTC,CAIQVAGKSSYEQYF
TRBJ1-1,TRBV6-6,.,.,TGTGCCAGCAGTTTAACGGGGGGGAGGACTGAAGCTTTCTTT,CASSLTGGRTEAFF
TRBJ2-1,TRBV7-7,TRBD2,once,TGTGCCAGCAGCCCAGAGTCTAGCGGATTCAATGAGCAGTTCTTC,CASSPESSGFNEQFF
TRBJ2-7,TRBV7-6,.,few,TGTGCCAGCAGCGACCAGGGGTACGAGCAGTACTTC,CASSDQGYEQYF